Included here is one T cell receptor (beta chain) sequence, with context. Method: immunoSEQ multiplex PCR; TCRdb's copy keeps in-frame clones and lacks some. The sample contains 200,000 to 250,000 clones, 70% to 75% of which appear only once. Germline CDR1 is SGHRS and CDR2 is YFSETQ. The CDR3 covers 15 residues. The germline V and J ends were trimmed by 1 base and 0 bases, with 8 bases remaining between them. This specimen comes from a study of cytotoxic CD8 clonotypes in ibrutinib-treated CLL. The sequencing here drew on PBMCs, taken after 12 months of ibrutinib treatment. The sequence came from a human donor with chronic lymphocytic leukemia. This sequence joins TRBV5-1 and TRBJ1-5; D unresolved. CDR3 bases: TGCGCCAGCAGCTTGACGGACTCTAGCAATCAGCCCCAGCATTTT. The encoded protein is CASSLTDSSNQPQHF.